This T cell receptor beta chain appears in the sequencing data of a study of CD8 T cells in ankylosing spondylitis. Study results and limitations: CD8+ disease-linked clones were present at relatively low frequencies in blood. A TCR beta motif of roughly eight highly homologous variants appeared characteristic of ankylosing spondylitis blood. From matched ankylosing spondylitis synovial fluid, disease-linked clones were reportedly recovered at significantly enriched levels.

V lost 3 bases, J lost 4 bases, and 9 bases lay in between. CDR1 is SGHAT, CDR2 FQNNGV, per germline. This CDR3 region has 14 residues. Making the TCR beta libraries involved quantitative 5'-RACE with molecular barcodes. TCRdb reprocessed the 5' RACE reads via MiXCR and lists one record per CDR3 protein. The repertoire holds about 220,000 distinct CDR3 sequences, approximately 7.4% seen once, with approximately 14% in the top ten. This clonotype was observed at least ten times. Its antigen is still unknown. V and J are TRBV11-2 and TRBJ1-4; tentatively, D is TRBD1 (5 bases). The sequenced sample consisted of blood, either unsorted or a sorted T cell fraction (not recorded which). The clonotype comes from a male donor with ankylosing spondylitis. Here the CDR3 DNA reads TGTGCCAGCAGCTTTCGGGGCAGTAATGAAAAACTGTTTTTT. Protein product: CASSFRGSNEKLFF.